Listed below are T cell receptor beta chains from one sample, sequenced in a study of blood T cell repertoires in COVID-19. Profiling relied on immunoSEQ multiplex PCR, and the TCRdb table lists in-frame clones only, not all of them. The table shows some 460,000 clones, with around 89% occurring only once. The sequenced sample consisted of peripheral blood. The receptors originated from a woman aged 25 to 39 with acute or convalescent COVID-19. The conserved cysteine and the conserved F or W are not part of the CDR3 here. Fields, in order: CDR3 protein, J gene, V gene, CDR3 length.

CDR3aa: ASSNIRGPNSPLH
j_gene: TRBJ1-6
v_gene: TRBV2
len: 13

CDR3aa: ASSTGLGEQY
j_gene: TRBJ2-7
v_gene: TRBV2
len: 10

CDR3aa: AAARTNEKLF
j_gene: TRBJ1-4
v_gene: TRBV7-2
len: 10

CDR3aa: ASSLTQGTYEQY
j_gene: TRBJ2-7
v_gene: TRBV4-1
len: 12

CDR3aa: ASSLTGTRRAGEQF
j_gene: TRBJ2-1
v_gene: TRBV5-1
len: 14

CDR3aa: ASSRGEGANVLT
j_gene: TRBJ2-6
v_gene: TRBV19
len: 12

CDR3aa: ASHWRSNQPQH
j_gene: TRBJ1-5
v_gene: TRBV2
len: 11

CDR3aa: ASSLTGAGYT
j_gene: TRBJ1-2
v_gene: TRBV5-4
len: 10

CDR3aa: ASSLAASGEDTQY
j_gene: TRBJ2-3
v_gene: TRBV7-6
len: 13

CDR3aa: ASSQWDRPSYEQY
j_gene: TRBJ2-7
v_gene: TRBV13
len: 13

CDR3aa: ASSRTVNTEAF
j_gene: TRBJ1-1
v_gene: TRBV6-6
len: 11

CDR3aa: ASSPAGQYNSPLH
j_gene: TRBJ1-6
v_gene: TRBV4-1
len: 13

CDR3aa: ASSLPGLEQF
j_gene: TRBJ2-1
v_gene: TRBV7-8
len: 10

CDR3aa: ASSLGQSNNEQF
j_gene: TRBJ2-1
v_gene: TRBV4-1
len: 12

CDR3aa: ASSLDVGRARVTQY
j_gene: TRBJ2-5
v_gene: TRBV7-9
len: 14

CDR3aa: ASSNEAWDSSSGANVLT
j_gene: TRBJ2-6
v_gene: TRBV19
len: 17

CDR3aa: ASSQTGTVSEQY
j_gene: TRBJ2-7
v_gene: TRBV4-1
len: 12

CDR3aa: ASSYRLDREQY
j_gene: TRBJ2-7
v_gene: TRBV6-5
len: 11

CDR3aa: AWSVPPGSGGTEAF
j_gene: TRBJ1-1
v_gene: TRBV30
len: 14

CDR3aa: ASRESGTVGYGYT
j_gene: TRBJ1-2
v_gene: TRBV6-5
len: 13

CDR3aa: ASSDTGMHNEQF
j_gene: TRBJ2-1
v_gene: TRBV6-6
len: 12

CDR3aa: ASSVVWLGQPTGELF
j_gene: TRBJ2-2
v_gene: TRBV9
len: 15

CDR3aa: ASESGSHAICEQF
j_gene: TRBJ2-1
v_gene: TRBV6-5
len: 13

CDR3aa: ASSLRDRGPYEQY
j_gene: TRBJ2-7
v_gene: TRBV5-1
len: 13

CDR3aa: ASAREDRAF
j_gene: TRBJ1-1
v_gene: TRBV27
len: 9

CDR3aa: ASSVEGSIYGYT
j_gene: TRBJ1-2
v_gene: TRBV2
len: 12

CDR3aa: ASSESHEQY
j_gene: TRBJ2-7
v_gene: TRBV3-1/TRBV3-2
len: 9

CDR3aa: ASSQGQGSDEQY
j_gene: TRBJ2-7
v_gene: TRBV5-1
len: 12

CDR3aa: ASSLLAGGPQEQF
j_gene: TRBJ2-1
v_gene: TRBV5-1
len: 13

CDR3aa: ASSAHQHREWGSPLH
j_gene: TRBJ1-6
v_gene: TRBV19
len: 15

CDR3aa: ASSTQGTETTEAF
j_gene: TRBJ1-1
v_gene: TRBV9
len: 13

CDR3aa: ASSIEGTSGAQETQY
j_gene: TRBJ2-5
v_gene: TRBV19
len: 15

CDR3aa: ASSLATGTYEQY
j_gene: TRBJ2-7
v_gene: TRBV11-1
len: 12

CDR3aa: ASSSLHTQY
j_gene: TRBJ2-3
v_gene: TRBV6-5
len: 9

CDR3aa: ASSLDDRGNLEQF
j_gene: TRBJ2-1
v_gene: TRBV5-1
len: 13

CDR3aa: ASSLLAGAGYEQY
j_gene: TRBJ2-7
v_gene: TRBV7-8
len: 13

CDR3aa: ATPGTDVYGYT
j_gene: TRBJ1-2
v_gene: TRBV7-2
len: 11

CDR3aa: ASSLEQNTEAF
j_gene: TRBJ1-1
v_gene: TRBV11-3
len: 11

CDR3aa: ASSLDRGGDEQY
j_gene: TRBJ2-7
v_gene: TRBV11-2
len: 12

CDR3aa: ASSPLGQGAISSGNTIY
j_gene: TRBJ1-3
v_gene: TRBV18
len: 17

CDR3aa: AISGPGQGAYGYT
j_gene: TRBJ1-2
v_gene: TRBV10-3
len: 13

CDR3aa: ASSPEVGRTGGYEQY
j_gene: TRBJ2-7
v_gene: TRBV5-6
len: 15

CDR3aa: ASSSPPHTGSPFYEQY
j_gene: TRBJ2-7
v_gene: TRBV7-6
len: 16

CDR3aa: ASSLGLRSTDTQY
j_gene: TRBJ2-3
v_gene: TRBV7-3
len: 13

CDR3aa: ASSLSLNYGYT
j_gene: TRBJ1-2
v_gene: TRBV28
len: 11

CDR3aa: ASIPGTGVNTEAF
j_gene: TRBJ1-1
v_gene: TRBV2
len: 13

CDR3aa: ASSHNQGSYGYT
j_gene: TRBJ1-2
v_gene: TRBV4-1
len: 12

CDR3aa: ASSYSGVGNTIY
j_gene: TRBJ1-3
v_gene: TRBV18
len: 12

CDR3aa: ASSLVQDTQY
j_gene: TRBJ2-3
v_gene: TRBV5-4
len: 10

CDR3aa: ATTGSGGTYNEQF
j_gene: TRBJ2-1
v_gene: TRBV24-1
len: 13

CDR3aa: ASSVGGGAGEQF
j_gene: TRBJ2-1
v_gene: TRBV9
len: 12

CDR3aa: ASSVQGAGFGYT
j_gene: TRBJ1-2
v_gene: TRBV5-6
len: 12

CDR3aa: ASSAAGGQPQH
j_gene: TRBJ1-5
v_gene: TRBV12-3/TRBV12-4
len: 11

CDR3aa: ATSGFGGRNGNSPLH
j_gene: TRBJ1-6
v_gene: TRBV15
len: 15